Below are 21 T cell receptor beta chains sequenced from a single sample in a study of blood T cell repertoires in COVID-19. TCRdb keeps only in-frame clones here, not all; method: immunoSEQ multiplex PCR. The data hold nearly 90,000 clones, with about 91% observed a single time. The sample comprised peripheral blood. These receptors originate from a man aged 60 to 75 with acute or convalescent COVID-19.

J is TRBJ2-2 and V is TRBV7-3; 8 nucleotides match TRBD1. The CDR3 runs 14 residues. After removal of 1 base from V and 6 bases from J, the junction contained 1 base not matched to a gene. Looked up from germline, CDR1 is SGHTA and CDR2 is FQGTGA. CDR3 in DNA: TGTGCCAGCAGCTTAATACAGGGGGCCGGGGAGCTGTTTTTT. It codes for CASSLIQGAGELFF. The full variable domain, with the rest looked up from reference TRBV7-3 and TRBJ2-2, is GAGVSQTPSNKVTEKGKYVELRCDPISGHTALYWYRQSLGQGPEFLIYFQGTGAADDSGLPNDRFFAVRPEGSVSTLKIQRTERGDSAVYLCASSLIQGAGELFFGEGSRLTVL.

CDR3 protein: CASGQGPSYEQYF. CDR3 sequence (DNA): TGTGCCAGTGGGCAGGGGCCATCCTACGAGCAGTACTTC. The chain joins TRBV19 to TRBJ2-7; D is possibly TRBD1 (6 bases). The length of the CDR3 is 13 residues. Germline CDR1 LNHDA, CDR2 SQIVND (reference sequence). Deletions cut 8 bases from V and 1 base from J, with 12 bases between. The full variable domain, its missing parts supplied by reference TRBV19 and TRBJ2-7, is DGGITQSPKYLFRKEGQNVTLSCEQNLNHDAMYWYRQDPGQGLRLIYYSQIVNDFQKGDIAEGYSVSREKKESFPLTVTSAQKNPTAFYLCASGQGPSYEQYFGPGTRLTVT.

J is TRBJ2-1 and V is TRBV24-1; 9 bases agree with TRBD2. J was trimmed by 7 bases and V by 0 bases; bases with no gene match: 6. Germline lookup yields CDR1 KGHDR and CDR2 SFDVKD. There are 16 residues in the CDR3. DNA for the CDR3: TGTGCCACCAGTGATTTGAGGCGGGAGGGCCAGAATGAGCAGTTCTTC. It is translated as CATSDLRREGQNEQFF.

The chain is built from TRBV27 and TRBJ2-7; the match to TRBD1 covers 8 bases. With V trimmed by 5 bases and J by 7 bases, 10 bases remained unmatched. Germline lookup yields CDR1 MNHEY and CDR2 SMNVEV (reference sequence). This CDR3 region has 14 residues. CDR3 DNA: TGTGCCAGCAGTCTGGACAGGGTTTCAGGGGAGCAGTACTTC. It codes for CASSLDRVSGEQYF.

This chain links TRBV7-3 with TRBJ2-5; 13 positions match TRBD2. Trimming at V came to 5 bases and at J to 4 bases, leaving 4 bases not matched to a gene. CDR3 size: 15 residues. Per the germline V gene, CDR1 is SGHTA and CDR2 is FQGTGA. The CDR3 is CASSIGLAGVETQYF. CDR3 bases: TGTGCCAGCAGCATCGGACTAGCGGGGGTAGAGACCCAGTACTTC. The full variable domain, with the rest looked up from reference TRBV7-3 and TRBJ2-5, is GAGVSQTPSNKVTEKGKYVELRCDPISGHTALYWYRQSLGQGPEFLIYFQGTGAADDSGLPNDRFFAVRPEGSVSTLKIQRTERGDSAVYLCASSIGLAGVETQYFGPGTRLLVL.

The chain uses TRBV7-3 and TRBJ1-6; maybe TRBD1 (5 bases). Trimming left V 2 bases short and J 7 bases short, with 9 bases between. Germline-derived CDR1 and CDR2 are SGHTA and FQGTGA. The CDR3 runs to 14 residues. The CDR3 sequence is CASSLGAANSPLHF. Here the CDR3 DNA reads TGTGCCAGCAGCTTAGGGGCAGCCAATTCACCCCTCCACTTT.

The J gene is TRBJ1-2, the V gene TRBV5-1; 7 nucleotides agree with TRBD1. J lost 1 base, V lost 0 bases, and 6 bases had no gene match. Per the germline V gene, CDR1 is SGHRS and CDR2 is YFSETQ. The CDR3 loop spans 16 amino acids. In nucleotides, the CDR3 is TGCGCCAGCAGCTTGGGACAGGGAAGTAATAACTATGGCTACACCTTC. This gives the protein CASSLGQGSNNYGYTF.

The CDR3 sequence: CASSVGTYNEQFF. The CDR3, as DNA: TGTGCCAGCAGCGTAGGGACTTACAATGAGCAGTTCTTC. The chain has TRBV9 and TRBJ2-1; weak D call: TRBD2 (5 bases). The germline V gene encodes CDR1 SGDLS and CDR2 YYNGEE. The CDR3 loop spans 13 amino acids. V lost 0 bases and J 4 bases, leaving 5 bases between the germline ends. The complete variable domain, with remaining parts taken from reference TRBV9 and TRBJ2-1, reads DSGVTQTPKHLITATGQRVTLRCSPRSGDLSVYWYQQSLDQGLQFLIQYYNGEERAKGNILERFSAQQFPDLHSELNLSSLELGDSALYFCASSVGTYNEQFFGPGTRLTVL.

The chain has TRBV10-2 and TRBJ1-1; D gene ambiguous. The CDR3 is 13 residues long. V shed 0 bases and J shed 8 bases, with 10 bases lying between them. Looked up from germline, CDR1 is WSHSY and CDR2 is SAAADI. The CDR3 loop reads CASSESVNGEAFF. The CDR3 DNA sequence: TGCGCCAGCAGTGAGTCGGTCAACGGGGAAGCTTTCTTT.

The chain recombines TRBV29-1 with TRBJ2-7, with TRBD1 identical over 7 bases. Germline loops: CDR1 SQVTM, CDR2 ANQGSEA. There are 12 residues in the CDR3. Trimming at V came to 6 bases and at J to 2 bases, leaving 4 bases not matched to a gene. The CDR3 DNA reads TGCAGCGTCCGGGACAGAGCCTACGAGCAGTACTTC. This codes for CSVRDRAYEQYF.

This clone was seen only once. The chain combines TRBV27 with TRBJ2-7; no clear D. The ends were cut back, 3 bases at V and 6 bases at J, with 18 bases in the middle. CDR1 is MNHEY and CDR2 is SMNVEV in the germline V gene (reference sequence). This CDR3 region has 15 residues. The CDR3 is CASSFAGYHMGEQYF. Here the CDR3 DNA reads TGTGCCAGCAGTTTCGCCGGGTATCATATGGGCGAGCAGTACTTC.

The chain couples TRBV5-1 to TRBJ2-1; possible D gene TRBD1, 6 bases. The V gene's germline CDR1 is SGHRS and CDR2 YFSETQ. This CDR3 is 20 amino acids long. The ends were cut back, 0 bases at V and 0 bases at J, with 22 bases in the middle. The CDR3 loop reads CASSLGLLDRDKSSYNEQFF. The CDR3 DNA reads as TGCGCCAGCAGCTTGGGCCTCCTTGACCGGGACAAGAGCTCCTACAATGAGCAGTTCTTC.

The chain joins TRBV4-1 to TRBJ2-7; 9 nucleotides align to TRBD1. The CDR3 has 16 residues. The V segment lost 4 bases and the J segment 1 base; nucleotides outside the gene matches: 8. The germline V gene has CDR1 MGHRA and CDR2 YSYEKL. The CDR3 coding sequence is TGCGCCAGCAGCCGAGATCCGGGACAGGGATCCTACGAGCAGTACTTC. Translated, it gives CASSRDPGQGSYEQYF.

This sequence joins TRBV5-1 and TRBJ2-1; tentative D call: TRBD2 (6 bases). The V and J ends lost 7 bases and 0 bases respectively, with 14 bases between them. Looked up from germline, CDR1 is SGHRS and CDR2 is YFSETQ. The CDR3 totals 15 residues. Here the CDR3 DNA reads TGCGCCAGCCGACGGGAGTACCGCTCCTACAATGAGCAGTTCTTC. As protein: CASRREYRSYNEQFF.

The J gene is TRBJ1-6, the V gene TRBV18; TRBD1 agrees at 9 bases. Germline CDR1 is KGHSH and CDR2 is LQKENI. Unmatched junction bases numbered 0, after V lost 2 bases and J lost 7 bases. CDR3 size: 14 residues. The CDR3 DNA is TGTGCCAGCTCACCAGACAGGGGGAATTCACCCCTCCACTTT. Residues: CASSPDRGNSPLHF.

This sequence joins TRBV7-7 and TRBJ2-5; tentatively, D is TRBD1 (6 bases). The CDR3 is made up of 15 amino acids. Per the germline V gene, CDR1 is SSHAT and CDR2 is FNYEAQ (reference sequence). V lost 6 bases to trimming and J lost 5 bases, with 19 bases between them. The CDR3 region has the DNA TGTGCCAGCAGTCCGAAGACAGGCCTGGGGGAGACCCAGTACTTC. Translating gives CASSPKTGLGETQYF.

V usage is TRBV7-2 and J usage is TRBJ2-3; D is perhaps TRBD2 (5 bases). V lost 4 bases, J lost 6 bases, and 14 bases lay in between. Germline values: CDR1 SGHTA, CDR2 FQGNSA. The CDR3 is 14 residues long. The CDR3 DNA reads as TGTGCCAGCAGCTCCACCCTGGACTGGGATACGCAGTATTTT. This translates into CASSSTLDWDTQYF. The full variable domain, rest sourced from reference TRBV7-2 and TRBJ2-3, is GAGVSQSPSNKVTEKGKDVELRCDPISGHTALYWYRQSLGQGLEFLIYFQGNSAPDKSGLPSDRFSAERTGGSVSTLTIQRTQQEDSAVYLCASSSTLDWDTQYFGPGTRLTVL.

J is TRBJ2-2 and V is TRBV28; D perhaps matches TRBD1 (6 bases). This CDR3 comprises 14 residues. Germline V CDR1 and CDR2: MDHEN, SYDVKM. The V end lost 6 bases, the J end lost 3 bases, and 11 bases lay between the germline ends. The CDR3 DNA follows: TGTGCCAGCAGAACCCAGGGGTACACCGGGGAGCTGTTTTTT. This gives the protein CASRTQGYTGELFF.

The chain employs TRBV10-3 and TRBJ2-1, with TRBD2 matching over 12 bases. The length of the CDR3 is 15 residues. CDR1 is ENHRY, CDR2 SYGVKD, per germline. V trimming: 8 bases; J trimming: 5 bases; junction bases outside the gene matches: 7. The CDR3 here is CAIRSSGRENNEQFF. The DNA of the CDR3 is TGTGCCATCCGGTCTAGCGGGAGGGAGAACAATGAGCAGTTCTTC.

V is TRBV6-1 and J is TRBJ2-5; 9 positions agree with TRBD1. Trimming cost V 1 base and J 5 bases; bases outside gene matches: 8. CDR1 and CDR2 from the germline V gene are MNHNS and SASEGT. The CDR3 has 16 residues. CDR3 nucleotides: TGTGCCAGCAGTGAAGAAGGGGGGACAGGGCAGGAGACCCAGTACTTC. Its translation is CASSEEGGTGQETQYF.

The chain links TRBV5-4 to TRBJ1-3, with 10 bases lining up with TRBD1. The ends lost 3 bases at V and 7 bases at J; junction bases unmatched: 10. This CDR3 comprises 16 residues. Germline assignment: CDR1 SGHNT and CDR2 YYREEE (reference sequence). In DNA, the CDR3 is TGTGCCAGCAGCTCTCCTTCCGACAGGGGGCAGAACACCATATATTTT. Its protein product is CASSSPSDRGQNTIYF. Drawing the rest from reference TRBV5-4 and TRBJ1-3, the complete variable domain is ETGVTQSPTHLIKTRGQQVTLRCSSQSGHNTVSWYQQALGQGPQFIFQYYREEENGRGNFPPRFSGLQFPNYSSELNVNALELDDSALYLCASSSPSDRGQNTIYFGEGSWLTVV.